The following is a T cell receptor beta chain sequence with its context. Trimming removed 3 bases at V and 9 bases at J, with 9 bases between. CDR3 size: 12 residues. Per the germline V gene, CDR1 is MRHNA and CDR2 is SNTAGT. The sample comes from a study of T cells in Graves' hyperthyroidism and ophthalmopathy. Authors of the study amplified TCR beta CDR3 regions from RNA transcripts. First-round RT-PCR of the TCR CDR3 relied on the HTBI primer set. TCRdb recomputed calls from the multiplex PCR reads with MiXCR, one row per CDR3 protein. Altogether some 350,000 distinct CDR3 sequences are present, 19% being singletons, with the ten largest covering about 3.5%. Uncontrolled infection, other autoimmune disease, pregnancy or lactation disqualified patients from enrolment. A roughly 9.3 ml volume of fresh peripheral blood provided the PBMCs.

The chain couples TRBV6-4 to TRBJ2-4, with unresolved D. Sequenced sample: blood. The TCR was taken from a woman aged 18-35 years with Graves' hyperthyroidism. For the CDR3, the DNA is TGTGCCAGCAGTGAACCCCTGAGCATTCAGTACTTC. Translating gives CASSEPLSIQYF.